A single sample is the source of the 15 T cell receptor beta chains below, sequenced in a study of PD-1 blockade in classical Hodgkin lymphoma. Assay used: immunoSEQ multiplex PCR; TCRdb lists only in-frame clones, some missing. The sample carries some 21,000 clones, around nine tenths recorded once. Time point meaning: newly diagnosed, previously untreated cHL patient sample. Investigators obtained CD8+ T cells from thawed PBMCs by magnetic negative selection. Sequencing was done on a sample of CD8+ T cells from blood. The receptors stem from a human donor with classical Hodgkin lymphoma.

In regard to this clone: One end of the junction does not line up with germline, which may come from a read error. This CDR3 is CASSLETPRLNIEAFF. The CDR3 region has the DNA TGCGCCAGCAGCTTGGAGACACCCAGATTGAACATTGAAGCTTTCTTT. The chain is built from TRBV5-1 and TRBJ1-1, with D unclear. This CDR3 spans 16 amino acids. Germline loops: CDR1 SGHRS, CDR2 YFSETQ.

The CDR3 protein is CATTQGVYNEQFF. The CDR3 bases are TGTGCCACAACGCAAGGGGTCTACAATGAGCAGTTCTTC. The genes are TRBV6-6 and TRBJ2-1; maybe TRBD1 (5 bases). Germline V lookup: CDR1 MNHNY, CDR2 SVGAGI (reference sequence). There are 13 residues in the CDR3. Trimming left V 10 bases short and J 3 bases short, with 13 bases between.

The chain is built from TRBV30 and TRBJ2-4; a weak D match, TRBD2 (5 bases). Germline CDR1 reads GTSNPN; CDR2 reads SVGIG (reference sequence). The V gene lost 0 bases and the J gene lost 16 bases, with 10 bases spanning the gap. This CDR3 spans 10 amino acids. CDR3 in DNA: TGTGCCTGGAGTGTACTAGGGTCTTACTTC. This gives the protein CAWSVLGSYF.

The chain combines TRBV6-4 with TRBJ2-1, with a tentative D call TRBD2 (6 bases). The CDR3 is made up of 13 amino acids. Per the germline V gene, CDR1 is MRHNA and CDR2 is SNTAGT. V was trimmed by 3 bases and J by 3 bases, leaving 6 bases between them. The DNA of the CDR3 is TGTGCCAGCAGTGAGACTAGCTACAATGAGCAGTTCTTC. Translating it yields CASSETSYNEQFF.

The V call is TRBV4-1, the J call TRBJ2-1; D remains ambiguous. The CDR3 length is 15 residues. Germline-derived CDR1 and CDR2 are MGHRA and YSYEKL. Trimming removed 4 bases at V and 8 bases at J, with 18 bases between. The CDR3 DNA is TGCGCCAGCAGCCCCGACGGGCAAGTTCGCGATGAGCAGTTCTTC. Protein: CASSPDGQVRDEQFF.

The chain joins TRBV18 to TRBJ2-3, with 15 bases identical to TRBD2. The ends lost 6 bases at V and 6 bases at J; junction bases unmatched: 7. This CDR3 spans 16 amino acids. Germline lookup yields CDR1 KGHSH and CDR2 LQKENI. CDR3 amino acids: CASSPGLAGGLDTQYF. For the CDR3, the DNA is TGTGCCAGCTCGCCAGGACTAGCGGGAGGGCTGGATACGCAGTATTTT. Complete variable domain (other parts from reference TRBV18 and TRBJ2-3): NAGVMQNPRHLVRRRGQEARLRCSPMKGHSHVYWYRQLPEEGLKFMVYLQKENIIDESGMPKERFSAEFPKEGPSILRIQQVVRGDSAAYFCASSPGLAGGLDTQYFGPGTRLTVL.

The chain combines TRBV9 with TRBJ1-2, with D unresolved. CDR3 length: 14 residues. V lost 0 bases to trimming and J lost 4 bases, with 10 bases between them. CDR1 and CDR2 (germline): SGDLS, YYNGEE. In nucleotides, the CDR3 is TGTGCCAGCAGCGTAGCTGCGGGAGTCTATGGCTACACCTTC. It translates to CASSVAAGVYGYTF.

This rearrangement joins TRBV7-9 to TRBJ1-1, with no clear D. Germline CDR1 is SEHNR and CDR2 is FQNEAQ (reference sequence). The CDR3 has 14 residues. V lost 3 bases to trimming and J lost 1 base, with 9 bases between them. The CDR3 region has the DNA TGTGCCAGCAGCTTCGGAATGGGGAACACTGAAGCTTTCTTT. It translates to CASSFGMGNTEAFF.

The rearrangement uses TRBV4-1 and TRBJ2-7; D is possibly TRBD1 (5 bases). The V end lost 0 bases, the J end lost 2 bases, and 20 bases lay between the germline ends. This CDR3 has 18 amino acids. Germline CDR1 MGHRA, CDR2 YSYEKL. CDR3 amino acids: CASSQEARVWGPTYEQYF. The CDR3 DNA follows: TGCGCCAGCAGCCAAGAGGCCCGAGTGTGGGGCCCGACCTACGAGCAGTACTTC.

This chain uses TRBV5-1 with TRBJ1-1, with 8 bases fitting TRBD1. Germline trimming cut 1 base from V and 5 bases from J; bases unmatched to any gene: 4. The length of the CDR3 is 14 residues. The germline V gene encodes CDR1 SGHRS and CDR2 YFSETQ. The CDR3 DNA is TGCGCCAGCAGCTTGCAGGGGGCGCGAACTGAAGCTTTCTTT. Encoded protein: CASSLQGARTEAFF.

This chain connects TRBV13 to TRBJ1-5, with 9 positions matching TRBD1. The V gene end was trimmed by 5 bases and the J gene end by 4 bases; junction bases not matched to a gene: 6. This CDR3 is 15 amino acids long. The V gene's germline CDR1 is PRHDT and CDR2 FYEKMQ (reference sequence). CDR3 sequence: CASSPSGTGNQPQHF. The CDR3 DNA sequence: TGTGCCAGCAGCCCATCCGGGACAGGGAATCAGCCCCAGCATTTT.

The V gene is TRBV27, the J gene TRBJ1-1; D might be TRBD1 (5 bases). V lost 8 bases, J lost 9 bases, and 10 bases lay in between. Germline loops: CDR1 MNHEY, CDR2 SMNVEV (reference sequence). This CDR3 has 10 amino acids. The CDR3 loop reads CASVQGQAFF. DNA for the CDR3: TGTGCCAGCGTCCAGGGCCAAGCTTTCTTT.

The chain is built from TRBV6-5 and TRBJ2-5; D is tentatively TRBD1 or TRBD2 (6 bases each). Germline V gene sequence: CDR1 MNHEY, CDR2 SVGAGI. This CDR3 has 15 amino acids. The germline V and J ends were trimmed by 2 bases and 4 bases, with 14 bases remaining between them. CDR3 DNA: TGTGCCAGCAGTTACGAAGCTAGGGGGGCAGAGACCCAGTACTTC. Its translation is CASSYEARGAETQYF.

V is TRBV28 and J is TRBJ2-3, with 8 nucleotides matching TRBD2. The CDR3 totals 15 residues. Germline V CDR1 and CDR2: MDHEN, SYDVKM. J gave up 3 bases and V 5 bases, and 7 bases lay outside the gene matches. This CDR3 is CASSPLSGATDTQYF. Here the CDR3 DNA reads TGTGCCAGCAGTCCCCTTAGCGGGGCTACAGATACGCAGTATTTT.

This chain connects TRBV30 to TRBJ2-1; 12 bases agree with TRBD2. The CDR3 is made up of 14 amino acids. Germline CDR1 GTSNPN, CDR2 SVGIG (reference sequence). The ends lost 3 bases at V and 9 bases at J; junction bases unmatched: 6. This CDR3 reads CAWRASGRGGEQFF. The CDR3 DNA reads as TGTGCCTGGAGGGCTAGCGGGAGGGGTGGTGAGCAGTTCTTC.